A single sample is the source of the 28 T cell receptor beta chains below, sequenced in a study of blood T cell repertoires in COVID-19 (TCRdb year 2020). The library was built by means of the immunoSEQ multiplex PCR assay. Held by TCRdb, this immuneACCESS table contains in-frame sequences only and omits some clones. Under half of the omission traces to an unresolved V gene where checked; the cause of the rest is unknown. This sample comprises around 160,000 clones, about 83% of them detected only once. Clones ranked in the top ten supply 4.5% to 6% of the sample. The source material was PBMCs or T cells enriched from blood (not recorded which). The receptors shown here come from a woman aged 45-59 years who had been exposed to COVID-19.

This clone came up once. The CDR3 region is CASSAGTGYEQYF. CDR3 DNA: TGTGCCAGCAGCGCCGGGACAGGCTACGAGCAGTACTTC. This chain links TRBV7-9 with TRBJ2-7; 8 bases align to TRBD1. CDR3 length equals 13 residues. The V gene's germline CDR1 is SEHNR and CDR2 FQNEAQ (reference sequence). With V trimmed by 5 bases and J by 3 bases, 3 bases remained unmatched.

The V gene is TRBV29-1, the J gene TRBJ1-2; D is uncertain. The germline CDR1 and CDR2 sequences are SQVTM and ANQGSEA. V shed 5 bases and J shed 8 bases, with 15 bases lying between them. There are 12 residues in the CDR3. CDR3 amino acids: CSVRGGNGGYTF. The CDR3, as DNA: TGCAGCGTTCGGGGAGGGAATGGAGGCTACACCTTC.

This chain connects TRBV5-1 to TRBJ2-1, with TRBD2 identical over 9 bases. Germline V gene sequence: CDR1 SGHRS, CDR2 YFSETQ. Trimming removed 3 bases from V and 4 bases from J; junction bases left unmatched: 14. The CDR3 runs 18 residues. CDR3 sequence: CASSSATIGLALYNEQFF. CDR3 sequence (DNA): TGCGCCAGCAGCTCAGCAACCATAGGACTAGCGCTTTACAATGAGCAGTTCTTC.

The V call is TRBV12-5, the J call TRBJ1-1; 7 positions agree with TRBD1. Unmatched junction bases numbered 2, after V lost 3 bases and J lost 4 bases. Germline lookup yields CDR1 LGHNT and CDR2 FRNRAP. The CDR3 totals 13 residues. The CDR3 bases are TGTGCTAGTGGTTTCGACAGGGCCACTGAAGCTTTCTTT. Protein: CASGFDRATEAFF.

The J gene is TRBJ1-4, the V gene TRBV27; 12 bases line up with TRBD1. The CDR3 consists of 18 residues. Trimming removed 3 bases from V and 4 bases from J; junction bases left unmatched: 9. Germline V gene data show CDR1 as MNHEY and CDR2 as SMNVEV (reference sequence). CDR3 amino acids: CASSFAGTGGLFNEKLFF. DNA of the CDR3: TGTGCCAGCAGTTTTGCCGGGACAGGGGGCTTATTTAATGAAAAACTGTTTTTT.

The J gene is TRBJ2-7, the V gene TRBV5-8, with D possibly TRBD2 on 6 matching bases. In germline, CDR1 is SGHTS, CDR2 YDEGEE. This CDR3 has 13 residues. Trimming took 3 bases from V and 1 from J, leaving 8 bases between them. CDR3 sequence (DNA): TGTGCCAGCAGCTCGCGGGATTCCTACGAGCAGTACTTC. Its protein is CASSSRDSYEQYF.

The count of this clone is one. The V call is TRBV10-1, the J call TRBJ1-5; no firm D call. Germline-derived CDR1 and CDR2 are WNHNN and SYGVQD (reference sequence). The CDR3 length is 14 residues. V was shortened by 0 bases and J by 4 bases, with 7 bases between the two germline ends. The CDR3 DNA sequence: TGCGCCAGCAGTGAGTCTGTCAGAAATCAGCCCCAGCATTTT. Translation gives CASSESVRNQPQHF.

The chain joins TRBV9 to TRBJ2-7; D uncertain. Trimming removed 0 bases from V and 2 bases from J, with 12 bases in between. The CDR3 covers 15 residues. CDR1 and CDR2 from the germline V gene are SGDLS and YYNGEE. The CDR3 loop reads CASSVDGHPAYEQYF. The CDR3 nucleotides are TGTGCCAGCAGCGTAGATGGCCACCCTGCCTACGAGCAGTACTTC.

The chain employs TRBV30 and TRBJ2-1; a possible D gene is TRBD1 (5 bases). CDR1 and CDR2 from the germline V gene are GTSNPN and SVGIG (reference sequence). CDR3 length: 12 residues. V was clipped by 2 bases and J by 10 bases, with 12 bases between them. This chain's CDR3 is CAWSHQGLEQFF. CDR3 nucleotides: TGTGCCTGGAGTCATCAGGGATTGGAGCAGTTCTTC.

The CDR3 loop is CSAISGNEQFF. The CDR3 nucleotides are TGCAGTGCTATTTCGGGGAATGAGCAGTTCTTC. V is TRBV20-1 and J is TRBJ2-1, with D perhaps matching TRBD2 (5 bases). Germline V gives CDR1 DFQATT, CDR2 SNEGSKA (reference sequence). This CDR3 is built from 11 residues. V shed 4 bases and J shed 7 bases, with 8 bases lying between them.

CDR3 sequence reads: CSVPQGVLNYGYTF. CDR3 in DNA: TGCAGCGTCCCGCAGGGGGTACTCAACTATGGCTACACCTTC. This chain connects TRBV29-1 to TRBJ1-2; 7 bases map to TRBD1. CDR1 is SQVTM, CDR2 ANQGSEA, per germline. CDR3 size: 14 residues. With V trimmed by 6 bases and J by 2 bases, 9 bases remained unmatched.

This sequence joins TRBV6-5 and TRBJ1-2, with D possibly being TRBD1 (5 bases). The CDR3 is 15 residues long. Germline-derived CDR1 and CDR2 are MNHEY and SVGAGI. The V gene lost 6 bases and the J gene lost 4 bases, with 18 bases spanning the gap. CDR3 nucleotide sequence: TGTGCCAGCAGGAGGAGGGCAGGGCAGGGCTATGGCTACACCTTC. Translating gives CASRRRAGQGYGYTF.

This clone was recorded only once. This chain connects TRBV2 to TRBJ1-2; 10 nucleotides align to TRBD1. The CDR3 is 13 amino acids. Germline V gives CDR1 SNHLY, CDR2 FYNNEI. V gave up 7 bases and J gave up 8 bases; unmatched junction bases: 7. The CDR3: CASTDRGIGGYTF. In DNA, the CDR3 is TGTGCCAGCACGGACAGGGGGATAGGGGGCTACACCTTC.

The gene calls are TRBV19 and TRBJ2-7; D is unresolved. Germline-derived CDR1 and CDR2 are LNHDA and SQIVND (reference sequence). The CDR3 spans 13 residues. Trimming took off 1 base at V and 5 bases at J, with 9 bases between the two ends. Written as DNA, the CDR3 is TGTGCCAGTAGTATAGTTGTCAGGAACGAGCAGTACTTC. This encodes CASSIVVRNEQYF.

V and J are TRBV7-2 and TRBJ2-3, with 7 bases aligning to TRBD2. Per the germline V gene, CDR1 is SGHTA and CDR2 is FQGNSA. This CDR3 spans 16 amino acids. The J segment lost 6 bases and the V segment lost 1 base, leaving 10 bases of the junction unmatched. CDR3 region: CASSLVGGGSGDTQYF. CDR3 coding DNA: TGTGCCAGCAGCTTAGTAGGAGGCGGGAGCGGGGATACGCAGTATTTT.

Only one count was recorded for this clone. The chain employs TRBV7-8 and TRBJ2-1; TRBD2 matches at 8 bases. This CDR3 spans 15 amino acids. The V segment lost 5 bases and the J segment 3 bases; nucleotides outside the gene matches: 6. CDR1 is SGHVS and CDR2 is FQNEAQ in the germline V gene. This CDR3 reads CASSPGGADYNEQFF. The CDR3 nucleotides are TGTGCCAGCAGCCCCGGGGGGGCCGACTACAATGAGCAGTTCTTC.

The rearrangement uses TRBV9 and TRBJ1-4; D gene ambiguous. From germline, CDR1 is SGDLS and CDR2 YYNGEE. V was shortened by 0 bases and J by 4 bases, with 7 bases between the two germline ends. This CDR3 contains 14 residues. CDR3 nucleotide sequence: TGTGCCAGCAGCGTAGGGTCGGGTAATGAAAAACTGTTTTTT. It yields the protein CASSVGSGNEKLFF.

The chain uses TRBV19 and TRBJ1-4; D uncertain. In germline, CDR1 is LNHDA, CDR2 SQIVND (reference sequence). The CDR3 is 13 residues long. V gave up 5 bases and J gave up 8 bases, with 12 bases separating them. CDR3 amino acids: CASSRAGGEKLFF. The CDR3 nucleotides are TGTGCCAGTAGTCGGGCGGGCGGGGAAAAACTGTTTTTT.

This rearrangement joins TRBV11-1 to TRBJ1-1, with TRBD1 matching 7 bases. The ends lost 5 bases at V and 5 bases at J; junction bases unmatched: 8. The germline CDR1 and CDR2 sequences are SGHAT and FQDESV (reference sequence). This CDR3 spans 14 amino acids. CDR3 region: CASSMYRGRTEAFF. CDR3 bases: TGTGCCAGCAGCATGTACAGGGGAAGGACTGAAGCTTTCTTT.

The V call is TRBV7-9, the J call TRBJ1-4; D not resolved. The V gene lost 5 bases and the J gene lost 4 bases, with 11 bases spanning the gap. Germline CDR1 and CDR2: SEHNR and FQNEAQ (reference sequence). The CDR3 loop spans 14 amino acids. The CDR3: CASSARSFNEKLFF. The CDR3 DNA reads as TGTGCCAGCAGCGCACGGTCGTTTAATGAAAAACTGTTTTTT.

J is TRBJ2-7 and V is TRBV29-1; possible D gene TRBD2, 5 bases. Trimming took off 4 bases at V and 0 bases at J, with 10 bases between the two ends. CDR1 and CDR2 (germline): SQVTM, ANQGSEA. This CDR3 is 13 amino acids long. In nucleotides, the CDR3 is TGCAGCGTTGGGAGCGGAAGCTCCTACGAGCAGTACTTC. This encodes CSVGSGSSYEQYF.

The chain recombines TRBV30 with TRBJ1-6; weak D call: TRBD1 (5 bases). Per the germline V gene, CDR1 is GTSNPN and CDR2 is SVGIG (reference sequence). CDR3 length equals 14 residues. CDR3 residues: CASRPGRANSPLHF. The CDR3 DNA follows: TGTGCTTCGAGACCGGGCAGGGCGAATTCACCCCTCCACTTT.

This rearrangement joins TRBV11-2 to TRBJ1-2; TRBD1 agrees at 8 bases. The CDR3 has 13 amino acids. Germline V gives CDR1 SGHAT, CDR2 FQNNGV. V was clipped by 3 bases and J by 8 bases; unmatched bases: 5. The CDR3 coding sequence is TGTGCCAGCAGCTTTGGACAGGGAATAGGCTACACCTTC. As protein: CASSFGQGIGYTF.

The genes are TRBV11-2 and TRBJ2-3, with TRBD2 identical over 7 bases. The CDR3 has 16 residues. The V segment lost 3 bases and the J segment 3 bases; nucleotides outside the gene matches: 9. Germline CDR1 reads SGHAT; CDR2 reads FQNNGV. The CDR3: CASSFFQRDGTDTQYF. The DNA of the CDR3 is TGTGCCAGCAGCTTCTTTCAGCGGGATGGAACAGATACGCAGTATTTT.

The DNA of the CDR3 is TGTGCCAGCAGCTTGGGGGGACGGGCGAACACTGAAGCTTTCTTT. This gives the protein CASSLGGRANTEAFF. The V and J genes are TRBV7-2 and TRBJ1-1; tentative D call: TRBD1 (5 bases). The germline gives CDR1 SGHTA, CDR2 FQGNSA. CDR3 size: 15 residues. Between the trimmed V and J ends, which lost 3 bases and 1 base, there was a span of 12 bases.

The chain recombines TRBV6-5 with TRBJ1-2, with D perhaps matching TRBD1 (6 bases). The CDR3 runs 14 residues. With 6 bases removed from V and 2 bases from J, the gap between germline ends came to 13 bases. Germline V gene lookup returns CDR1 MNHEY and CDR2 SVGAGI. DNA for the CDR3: TGTGCCAGCAGCCCGACAGGCACCAACTATGGCTACACCTTC. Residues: CASSPTGTNYGYTF.

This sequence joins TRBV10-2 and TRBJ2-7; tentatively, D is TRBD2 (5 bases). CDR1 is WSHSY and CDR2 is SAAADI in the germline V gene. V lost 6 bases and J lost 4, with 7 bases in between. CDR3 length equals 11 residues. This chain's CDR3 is CASRRGYEQYF. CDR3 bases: TGCGCCAGCAGGCGAGGGTACGAGCAGTACTTC.

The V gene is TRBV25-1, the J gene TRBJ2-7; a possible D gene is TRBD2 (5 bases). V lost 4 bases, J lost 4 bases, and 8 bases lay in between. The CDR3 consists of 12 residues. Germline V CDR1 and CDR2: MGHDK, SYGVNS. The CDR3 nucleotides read TGTGCCAGCAGTGCCGGACTTTACGAGCAGTACTTC. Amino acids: CASSAGLYEQYF.